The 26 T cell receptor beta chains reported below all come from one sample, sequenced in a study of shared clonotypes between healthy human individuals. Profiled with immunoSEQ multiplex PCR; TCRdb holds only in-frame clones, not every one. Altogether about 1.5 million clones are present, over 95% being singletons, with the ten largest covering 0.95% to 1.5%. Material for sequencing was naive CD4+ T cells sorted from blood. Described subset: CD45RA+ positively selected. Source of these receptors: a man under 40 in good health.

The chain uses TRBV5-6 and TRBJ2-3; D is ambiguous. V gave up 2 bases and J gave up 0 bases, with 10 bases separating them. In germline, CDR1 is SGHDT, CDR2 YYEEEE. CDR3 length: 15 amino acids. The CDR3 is CASSFDGGSTDTQYF. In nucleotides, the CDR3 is TGTGCCAGCAGCTTTGATGGTGGGAGCACAGATACGCAGTATTTT.

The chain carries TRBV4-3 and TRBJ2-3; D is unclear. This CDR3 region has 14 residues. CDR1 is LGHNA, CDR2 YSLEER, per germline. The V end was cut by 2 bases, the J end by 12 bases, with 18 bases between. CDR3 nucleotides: TGCGCCAGCAGCCAACTTTTAAGGCAGGTCCGACAGTATTTT. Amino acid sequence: CASSQLLRQVRQYF.

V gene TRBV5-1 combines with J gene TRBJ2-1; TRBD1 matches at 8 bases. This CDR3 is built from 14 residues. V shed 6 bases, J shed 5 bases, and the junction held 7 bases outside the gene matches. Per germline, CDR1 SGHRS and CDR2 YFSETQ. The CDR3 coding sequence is TGCGCCAGCAAGCGAGGACAGGGAAACAATGAGCAGTTCTTC. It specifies CASKRGQGNNEQFF.

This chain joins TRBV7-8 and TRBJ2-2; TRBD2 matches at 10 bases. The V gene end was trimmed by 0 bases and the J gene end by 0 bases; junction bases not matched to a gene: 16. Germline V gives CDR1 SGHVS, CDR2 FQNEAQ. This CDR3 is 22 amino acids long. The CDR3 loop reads CASSLARRLAGDQFANTGELFF. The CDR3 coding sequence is TGTGCCAGCAGCTTAGCCAGAAGGCTAGCGGGGGACCAATTCGCGAACACCGGGGAGCTGTTTTTT.

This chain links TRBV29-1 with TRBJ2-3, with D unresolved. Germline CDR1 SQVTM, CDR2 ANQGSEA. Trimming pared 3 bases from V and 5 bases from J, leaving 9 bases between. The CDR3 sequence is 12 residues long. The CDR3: CSVDLSGDTQYF. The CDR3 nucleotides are TGCAGCGTTGACCTCTCGGGAGATACGCAGTATTTT.

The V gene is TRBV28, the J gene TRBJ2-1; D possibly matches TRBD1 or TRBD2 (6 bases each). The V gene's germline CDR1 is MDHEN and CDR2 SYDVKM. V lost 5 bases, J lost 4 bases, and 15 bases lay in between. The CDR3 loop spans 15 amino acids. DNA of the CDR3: TGTGCCAGCAGTGGGTCGGGGGCCCCATACAATGAGCAGTTCTTC. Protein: CASSGSGAPYNEQFF.

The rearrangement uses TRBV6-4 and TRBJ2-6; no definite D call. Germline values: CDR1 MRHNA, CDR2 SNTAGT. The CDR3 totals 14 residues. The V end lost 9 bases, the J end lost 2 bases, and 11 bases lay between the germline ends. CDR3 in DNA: TGTGCCAGTAAGCCCGAAGCTGGGGCCAACGTCCTGACTTTC. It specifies CASKPEAGANVLTF.

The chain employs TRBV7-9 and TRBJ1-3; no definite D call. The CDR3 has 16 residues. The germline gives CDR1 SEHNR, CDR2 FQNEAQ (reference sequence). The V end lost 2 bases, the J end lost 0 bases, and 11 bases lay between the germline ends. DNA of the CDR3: TGTGCCAGCAGCTTAAGCATGGCCTCCTCTGGAAACACCATATATTTT. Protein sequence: CASSLSMASSGNTIYF.

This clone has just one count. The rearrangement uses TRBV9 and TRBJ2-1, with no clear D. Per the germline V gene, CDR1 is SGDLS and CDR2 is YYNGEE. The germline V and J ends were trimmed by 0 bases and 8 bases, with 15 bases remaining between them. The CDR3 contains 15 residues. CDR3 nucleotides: TGTGCCAGCAGCGTAGGCCTCGATGGGTTCGATGAGCAGTTCTTC. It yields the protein CASSVGLDGFDEQFF.

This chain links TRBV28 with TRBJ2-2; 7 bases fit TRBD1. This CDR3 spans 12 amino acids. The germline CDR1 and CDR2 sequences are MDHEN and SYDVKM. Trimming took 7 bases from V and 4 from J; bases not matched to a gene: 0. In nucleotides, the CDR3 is TGTGCCAGCAAGGGGGCCACCGGGGAGCTGTTTTTT. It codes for CASKGATGELFF.

In nucleotides, the CDR3 is TGTGCCAGCCAAGGACAGGTCGGGGAAGCTTTCTTT. Amino acid sequence: CASQGQVGEAFF. This chain links TRBV28 with TRBJ1-1; 7 bases line up with TRBD1. In germline, CDR1 is MDHEN, CDR2 SYDVKM. Trimming took 8 bases from V and 8 from J; bases not matched to a gene: 8. The CDR3 contains 12 residues.

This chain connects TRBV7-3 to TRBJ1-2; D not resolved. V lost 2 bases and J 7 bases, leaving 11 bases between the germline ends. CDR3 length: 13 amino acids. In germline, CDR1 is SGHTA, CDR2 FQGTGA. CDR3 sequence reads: CASSLSGSSGYTF. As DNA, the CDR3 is TGTGCCAGCAGCTTATCTGGGAGCAGTGGCTACACCTTC.

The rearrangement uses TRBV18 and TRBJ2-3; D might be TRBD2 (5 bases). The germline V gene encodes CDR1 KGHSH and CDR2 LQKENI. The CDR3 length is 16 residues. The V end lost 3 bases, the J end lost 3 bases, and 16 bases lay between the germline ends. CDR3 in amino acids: CASSPLPGTGTDTQYF. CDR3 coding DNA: TGTGCCAGCTCACCCTTACCGGGAACGGGGACAGATACGCAGTATTTT.

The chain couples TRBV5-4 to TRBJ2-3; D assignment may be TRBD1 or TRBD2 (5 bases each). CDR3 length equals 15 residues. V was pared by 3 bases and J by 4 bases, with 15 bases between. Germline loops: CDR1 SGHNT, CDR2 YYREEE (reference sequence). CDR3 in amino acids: CASSSPGPRPDTQYF. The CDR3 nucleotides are TGTGCCAGCAGCTCTCCGGGACCTCGCCCAGATACGCAGTATTTT. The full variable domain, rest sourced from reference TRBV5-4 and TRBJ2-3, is ETGVTQSPTHLIKTRGQQVTLRCSSQSGHNTVSWYQQALGQGPQFIFQYYREEENGRGNFPPRFSGLQFPNYSSELNVNALELDDSALYLCASSSPGPRPDTQYFGPGTRLTVL.

The CDR3 spells CASSPETSGVPSYNEQFF. In DNA, the CDR3 is TGCGCCAGCAGCCCGGAAACTAGCGGGGTACCCTCCTACAATGAGCAGTTCTTC. The chain couples TRBV4-1 to TRBJ2-1, with TRBD2 matching over 10 bases. The germline gives CDR1 MGHRA, CDR2 YSYEKL. With V trimmed by 4 bases and J by 0 bases, 9 bases remained unmatched. The CDR3 is made up of 18 amino acids.

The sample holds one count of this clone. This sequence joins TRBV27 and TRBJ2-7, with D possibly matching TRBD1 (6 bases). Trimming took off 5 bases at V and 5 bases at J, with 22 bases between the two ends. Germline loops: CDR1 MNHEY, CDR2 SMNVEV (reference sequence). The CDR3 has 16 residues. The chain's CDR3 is CASSPQLVQGRHEQYF. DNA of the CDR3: TGTGCCAGCAGTCCCCAGTTGGTACAGGGACGCCACGAGCAGTACTTC.

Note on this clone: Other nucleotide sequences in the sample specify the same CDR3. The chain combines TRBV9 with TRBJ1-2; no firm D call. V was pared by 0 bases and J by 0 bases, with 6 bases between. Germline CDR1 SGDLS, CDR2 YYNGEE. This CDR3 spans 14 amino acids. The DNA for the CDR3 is TGTGCCAGCAGCGTAGGACCAGCTAACTATGGCTACACCTTC. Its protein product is CASSVGPANYGYTF.

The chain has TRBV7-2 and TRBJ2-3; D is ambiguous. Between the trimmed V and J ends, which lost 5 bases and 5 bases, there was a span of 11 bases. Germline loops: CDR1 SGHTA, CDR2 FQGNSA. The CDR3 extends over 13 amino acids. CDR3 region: CASSRLHGDTQYF. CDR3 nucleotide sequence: TGTGCCAGCAGCCGCTTACATGGAGATACGCAGTATTTT.

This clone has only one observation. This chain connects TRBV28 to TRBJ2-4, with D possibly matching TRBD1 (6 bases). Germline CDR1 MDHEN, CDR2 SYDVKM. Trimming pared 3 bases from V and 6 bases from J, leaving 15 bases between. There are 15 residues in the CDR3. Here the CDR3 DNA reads TGTGCCAGCAGTTTCAGGGGCCAAGAAGGAAACATTCAGTACTTC. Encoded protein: CASSFRGQEGNIQYF.

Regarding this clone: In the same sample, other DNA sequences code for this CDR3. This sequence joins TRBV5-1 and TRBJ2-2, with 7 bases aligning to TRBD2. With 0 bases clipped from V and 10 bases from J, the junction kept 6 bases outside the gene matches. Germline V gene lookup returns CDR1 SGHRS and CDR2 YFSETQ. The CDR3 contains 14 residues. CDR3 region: CASSLVAGVVELFF. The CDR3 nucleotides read TGCGCCAGCAGCTTGGTTGCGGGAGTTGTGGAGCTGTTTTTT.

The CDR3 DNA reads TGTGCCAGCTCACCTACCGGGACATTGAACACCGGGGAGCTGTTTTTT. Translation gives CASSPTGTLNTGELFF. The chain has TRBV18 and TRBJ2-2; TRBD1 might be the D (6 bases). CDR3 size: 16 residues. V gave up 3 bases and J gave up 1 base, with 12 bases separating them. The germline CDR1 and CDR2 sequences are KGHSH and LQKENI.

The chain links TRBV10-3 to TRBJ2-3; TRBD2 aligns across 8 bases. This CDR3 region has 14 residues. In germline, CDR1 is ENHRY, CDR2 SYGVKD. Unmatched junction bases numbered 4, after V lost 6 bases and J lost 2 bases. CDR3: CAISREGITDTQYF. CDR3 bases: TGTGCCATCAGCCGGGAGGGTATCACAGATACGCAGTATTTT.

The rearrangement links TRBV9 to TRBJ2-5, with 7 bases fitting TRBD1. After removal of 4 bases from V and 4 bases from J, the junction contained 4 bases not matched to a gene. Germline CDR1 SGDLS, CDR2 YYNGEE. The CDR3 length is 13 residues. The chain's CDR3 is CASSPQGLETQYF. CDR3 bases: TGTGCCAGCAGCCCACAGGGGTTAGAGACCCAGTACTTC.

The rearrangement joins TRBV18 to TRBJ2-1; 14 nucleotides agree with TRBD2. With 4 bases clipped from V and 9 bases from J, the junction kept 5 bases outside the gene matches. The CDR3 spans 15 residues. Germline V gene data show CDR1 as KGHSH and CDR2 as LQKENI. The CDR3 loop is CASSLGTSGRSEQFF. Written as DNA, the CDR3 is TGTGCCAGCTCACTAGGGACTAGCGGGAGATCTGAGCAGTTCTTC. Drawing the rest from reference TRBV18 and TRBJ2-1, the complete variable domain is NAGVMQNPRHLVRRRGQEARLRCSPMKGHSHVYWYRQLPEEGLKFMVYLQKENIIDESGMPKERFSAEFPKEGPSILRIQQVVRGDSAAYFCASSLGTSGRSEQFFGPGTRLTVL.

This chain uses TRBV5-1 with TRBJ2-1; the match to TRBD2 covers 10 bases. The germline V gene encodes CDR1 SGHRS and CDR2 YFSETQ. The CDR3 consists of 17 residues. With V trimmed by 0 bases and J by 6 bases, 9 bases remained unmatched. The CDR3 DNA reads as TGCGCCAGCAGCTTGGTGGAGCTAGCGGGAGTCTCCAATGAGCAGTTCTTC. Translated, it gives CASSLVELAGVSNEQFF.

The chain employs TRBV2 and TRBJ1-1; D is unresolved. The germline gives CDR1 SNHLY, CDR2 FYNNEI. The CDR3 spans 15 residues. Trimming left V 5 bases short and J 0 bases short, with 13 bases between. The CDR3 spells CASSPEARLNTEAFF. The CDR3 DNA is TGTGCCAGCAGTCCCGAGGCTAGGCTGAACACTGAAGCTTTCTTT.